A single T cell receptor (beta chain) is shown here with its context. This entry belongs to a study of T cell changes during pregnancy in multiple sclerosis. The CDR3 contains 12 residues. Germline CDR1 is MNHNY and CDR2 is SVGAGI (reference sequence). Trimming cost V 4 bases and J 2 bases, with 6 bases left between them. Only in-frame clones appear in the TCRdb table, and some are missing; sequencing was by immunoSEQ multiplex PCR. The table records over 65,000 clones, 90% to 95% of them present only once. This sequence joins TRBV6-6 and TRBJ2-7; a possible D gene is TRBD2 (6 bases). This TCR derives from a female donor with multiple sclerosis, enrolled in a pregnancy study. The sample in question was peripheral blood, obtained in the first trimester of pregnancy. In nucleotides, the CDR3 is TGTGCCAGCAGTTCTAGCGCCTACGAGCAGTACTTC. This codes for CASSSSAYEQYF.